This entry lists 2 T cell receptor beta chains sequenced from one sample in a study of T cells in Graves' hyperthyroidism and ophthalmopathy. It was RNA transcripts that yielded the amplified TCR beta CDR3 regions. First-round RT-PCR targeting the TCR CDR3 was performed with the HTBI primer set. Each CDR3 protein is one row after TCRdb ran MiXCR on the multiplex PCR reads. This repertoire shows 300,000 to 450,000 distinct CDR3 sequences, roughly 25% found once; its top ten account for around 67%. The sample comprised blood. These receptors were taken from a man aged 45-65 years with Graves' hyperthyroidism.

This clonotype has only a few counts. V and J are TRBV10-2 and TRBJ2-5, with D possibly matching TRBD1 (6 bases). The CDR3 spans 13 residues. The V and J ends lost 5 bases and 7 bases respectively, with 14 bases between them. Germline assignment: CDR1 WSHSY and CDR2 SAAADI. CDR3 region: CASSNRDAGTQYF. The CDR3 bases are TGCGCCAGCAGTAACAGGGATGCGGGGACCCAGTACTTC.

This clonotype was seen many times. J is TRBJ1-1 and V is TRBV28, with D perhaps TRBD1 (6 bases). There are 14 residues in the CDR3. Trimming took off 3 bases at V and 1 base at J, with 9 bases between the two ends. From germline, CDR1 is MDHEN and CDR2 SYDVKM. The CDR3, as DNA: TGTGCCAGCAGTTTGCTGGGGGCGAACACTGAAGCTTTCTTT. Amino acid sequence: CASSLLGANTEAFF.